This T cell receptor beta chain derives from a study of OX40 agonist ivuxolimab in advanced cancers. Overall study: Patients receiving dose escalation had hepatocellular carcinoma, melanoma, renal cell or head and neck cancer. Study-level points and caveats: Some patients who did not respond also had low normalized T-cell clonal expansion.

A word on this clone: The antigen is not known.

Measured with immunoSEQ multiplex PCR; TCRdb has only the in-frame clones, and not every one. The sample has around 100,000 clones, about 91% seen once. Exclusion applied to patients with autoimmune disease history or systemic immunosuppression. This receptor was identified in an adult with an advanced solid tumor such as melanoma, head and neck, liver or kidney cancer. Sample: CD4+ or CD8+ T cells sorted from blood, taken in a trial of the OX40 agonist ivuxolimab.

DNA for the CDR3: TGTGCCAGCAGCCCAAGATGGGCTAGCGGGCAAGAGACCCAGTACTTC. This codes for CASSPRWASGQETQYF. The V and J genes are TRBV7-2 and TRBJ2-5, with 8 bases identical to TRBD2. The CDR3 sequence is 16 residues long. In germline, CDR1 is SGHTA, CDR2 FQGNSA. V was pared by 5 bases and J by 2 bases, with 10 bases of the junction left unmatched.